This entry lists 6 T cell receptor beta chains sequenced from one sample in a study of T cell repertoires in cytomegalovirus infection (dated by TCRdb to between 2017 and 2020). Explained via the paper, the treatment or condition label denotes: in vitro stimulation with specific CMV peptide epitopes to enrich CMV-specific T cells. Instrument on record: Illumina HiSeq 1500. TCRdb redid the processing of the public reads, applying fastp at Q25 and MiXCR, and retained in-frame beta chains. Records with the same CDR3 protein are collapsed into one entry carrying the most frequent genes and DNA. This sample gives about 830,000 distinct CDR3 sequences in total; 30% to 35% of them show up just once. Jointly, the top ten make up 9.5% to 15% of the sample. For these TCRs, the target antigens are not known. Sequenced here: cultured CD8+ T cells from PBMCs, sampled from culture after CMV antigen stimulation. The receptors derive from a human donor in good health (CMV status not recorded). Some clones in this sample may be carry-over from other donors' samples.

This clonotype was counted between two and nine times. CDR3 in amino acids: CASSLGAGTEGTGELFF. Here the CDR3 DNA reads TGTGCCAGCAGCTTGGGAGCGGGGACTGAAGGCACCGGGGAGCTGTTTTTT. V is TRBV7-6 and J is TRBJ2-2; 7 bases fit TRBD2. V lost 3 bases to trimming and J lost 4 bases; unmatched junction nucleotides: 11. The CDR3 spans 17 residues. In germline, CDR1 is SGHVS, CDR2 FNYEAQ.

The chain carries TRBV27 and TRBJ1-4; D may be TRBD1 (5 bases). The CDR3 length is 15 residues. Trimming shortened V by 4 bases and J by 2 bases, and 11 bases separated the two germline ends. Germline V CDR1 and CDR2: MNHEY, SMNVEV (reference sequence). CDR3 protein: CASSSRGRTNEKLFF. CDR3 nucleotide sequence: TGTGCCAGCAGTTCACGGGGCAGGACTAATGAAAAACTGTTTTTT.

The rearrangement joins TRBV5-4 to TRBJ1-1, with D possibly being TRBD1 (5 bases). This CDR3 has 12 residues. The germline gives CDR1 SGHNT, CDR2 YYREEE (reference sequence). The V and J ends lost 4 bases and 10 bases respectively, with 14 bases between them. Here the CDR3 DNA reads TGTGCCAGCAGCAGCGCTGGGGCGGTAGCTTTCTTT. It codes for CASSSAGAVAFF.

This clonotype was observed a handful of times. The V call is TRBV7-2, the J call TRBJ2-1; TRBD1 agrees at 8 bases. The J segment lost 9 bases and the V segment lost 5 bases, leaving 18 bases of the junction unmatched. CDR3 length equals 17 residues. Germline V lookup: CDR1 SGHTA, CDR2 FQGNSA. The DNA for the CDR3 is TGTGCCAGCAGCCCCCGGACAGGGCATACTGTTAAGGGTGAGCAGTTCTTC. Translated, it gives CASSPRTGHTVKGEQFF.

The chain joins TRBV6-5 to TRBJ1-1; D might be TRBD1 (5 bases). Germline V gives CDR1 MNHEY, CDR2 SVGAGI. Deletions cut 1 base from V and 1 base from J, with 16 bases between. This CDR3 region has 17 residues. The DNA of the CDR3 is TGTGCCAGCAGTTACTGGGGGGGAGCCCCATCGAACACTGAAGCTTTCTTT. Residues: CASSYWGGAPSNTEAFF.

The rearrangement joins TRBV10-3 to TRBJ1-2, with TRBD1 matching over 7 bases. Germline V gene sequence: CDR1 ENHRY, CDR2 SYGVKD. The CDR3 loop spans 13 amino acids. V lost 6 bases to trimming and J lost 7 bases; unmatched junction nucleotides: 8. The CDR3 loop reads CAIRPKGDSGYTF. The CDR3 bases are TGTGCCATCAGACCCAAGGGGGACAGTGGCTACACCTTC.